The T cell receptor (beta chain) under discussion was sequenced for a study of OX40 agonist ivuxolimab in advanced cancers. The overall study: There were three patients with partial responses, one having hepatocellular carcinoma and two cutaneous melanoma.

Clones were sequenced by immunoSEQ multiplex PCR, and TCRdb holds only the in-frame ones, with some missing. The sample lists about 50,000 clones; 70% to 90% were seen once. Comments on this clone: Its cognate antigen is unknown.

Study conclusions and caveats: At 0.1 to 3.0 mg/kg, CD4+ and CD8+ blood T cells expanded clonally by week 6.

The CDR3 has 14 residues. Germline lookup yields CDR1 SGHTA and CDR2 FQGNSA. The ends were cut back, 7 bases at V and 4 bases at J, with 14 bases in the middle. Autoimmune disease history or systemic immunosuppression led to patients being barred. Peripheral blood came from all dose cohorts at three timepoints. The genes are TRBV7-2 and TRBJ2-1, with D possibly being TRBD2 (5 bases). This TCR came from an adult with an advanced solid tumor such as melanoma, head and neck, liver or kidney cancer. The starting material was CD4+ or CD8+ T cells sorted from blood, obtained in a trial of the OX40 agonist ivuxolimab. This chain's CDR3 is CASTERLTYNEQFF. The CDR3 bases are TGTGCCAGCACGGAGCGGCTTACGTACAATGAGCAGTTCTTC.